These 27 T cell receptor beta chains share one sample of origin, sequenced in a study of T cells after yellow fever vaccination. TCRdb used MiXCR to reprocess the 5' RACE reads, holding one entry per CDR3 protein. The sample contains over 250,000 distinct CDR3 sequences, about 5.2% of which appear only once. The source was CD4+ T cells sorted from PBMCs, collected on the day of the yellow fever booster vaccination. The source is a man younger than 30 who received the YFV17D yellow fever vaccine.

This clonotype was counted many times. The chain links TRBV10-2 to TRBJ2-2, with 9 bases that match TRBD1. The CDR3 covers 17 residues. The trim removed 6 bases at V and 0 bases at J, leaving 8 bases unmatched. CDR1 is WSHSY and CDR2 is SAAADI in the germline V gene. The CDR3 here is CASSWDRVGSNTGELFF. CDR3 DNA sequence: TGCGCCAGCAGCTGGGACAGGGTTGGTTCGAACACCGGGGAGCTGTTTTTT.

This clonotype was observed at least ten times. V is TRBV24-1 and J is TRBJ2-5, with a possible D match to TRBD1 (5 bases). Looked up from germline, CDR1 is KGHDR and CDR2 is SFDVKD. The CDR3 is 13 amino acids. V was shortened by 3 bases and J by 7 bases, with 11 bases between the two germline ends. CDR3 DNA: TGTGCCACCAGTGATGGTCAGGGATGGACCCAGTACTTC. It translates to CATSDGQGWTQYF.

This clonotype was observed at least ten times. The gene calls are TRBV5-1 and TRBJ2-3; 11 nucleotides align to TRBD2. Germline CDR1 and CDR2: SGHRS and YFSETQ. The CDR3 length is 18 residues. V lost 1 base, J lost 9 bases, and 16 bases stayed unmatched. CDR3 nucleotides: TGCGCCAGCAGCTTGTCCCCTGCGGTAGCGGGGGGGCCAAGCACGCAGTATTTT. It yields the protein CASSLSPAVAGGPSTQYF.

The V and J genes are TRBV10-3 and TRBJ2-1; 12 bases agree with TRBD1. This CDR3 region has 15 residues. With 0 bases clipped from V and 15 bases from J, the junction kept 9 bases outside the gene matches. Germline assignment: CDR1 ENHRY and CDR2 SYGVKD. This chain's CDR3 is CAISESPGQGARGFF. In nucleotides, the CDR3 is TGTGCCATCAGTGAGTCTCCGGGACAGGGGGCGCGGGGGTTCTTC.

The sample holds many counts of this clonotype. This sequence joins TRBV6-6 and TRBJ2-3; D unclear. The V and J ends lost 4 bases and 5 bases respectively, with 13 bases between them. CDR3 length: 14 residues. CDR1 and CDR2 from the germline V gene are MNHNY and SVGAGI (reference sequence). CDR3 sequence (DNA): TGTGCCAGCAGTTTACCCCCTCTGGTAGATACGCAGTATTTT. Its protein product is CASSLPPLVDTQYF.

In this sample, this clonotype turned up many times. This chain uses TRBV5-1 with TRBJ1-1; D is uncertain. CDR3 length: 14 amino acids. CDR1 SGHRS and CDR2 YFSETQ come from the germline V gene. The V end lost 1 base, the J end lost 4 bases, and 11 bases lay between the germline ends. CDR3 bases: TGCGCCAGCAGCTTGACATTGGGTAGCACTGAAGCTTTCTTT. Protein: CASSLTLGSTEAFF.

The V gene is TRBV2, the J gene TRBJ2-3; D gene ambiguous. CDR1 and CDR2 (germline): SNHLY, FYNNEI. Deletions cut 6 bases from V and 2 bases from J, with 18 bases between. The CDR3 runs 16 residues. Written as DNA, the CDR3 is TGTGCCAGCAGGGTGAAACCCTGGGTTACCACAGATACGCAGTATTTT. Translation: CASRVKPWVTTDTQYF.

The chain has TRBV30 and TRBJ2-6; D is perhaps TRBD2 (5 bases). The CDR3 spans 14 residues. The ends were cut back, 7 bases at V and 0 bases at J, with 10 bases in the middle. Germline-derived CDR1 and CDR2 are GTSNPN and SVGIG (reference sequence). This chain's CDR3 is CASGRGSGANVLTF. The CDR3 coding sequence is TGTGCCTCGGGAAGAGGCTCTGGGGCCAACGTCCTGACTTTC.

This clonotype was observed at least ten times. CDR3 DNA: TGTGCCATCAATCATAGCACAGATACGCAGTATTTT. Translating gives CAINHSTDTQYF. The V and J genes are TRBV10-3 and TRBJ2-3; D gene ambiguous. The CDR3 is made up of 12 amino acids. V shed 7 bases and J shed 0 bases, with 5 bases lying between them. Germline values: CDR1 ENHRY, CDR2 SYGVKD.

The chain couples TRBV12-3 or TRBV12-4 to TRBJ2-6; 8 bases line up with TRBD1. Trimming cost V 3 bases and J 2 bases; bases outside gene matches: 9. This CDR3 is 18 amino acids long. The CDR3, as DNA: TGTGCCAGCAGTTTCGACGGACAGGGAAGGACTGGGGCCAACGTCCTGACTTTC. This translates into CASSFDGQGRTGANVLTF.

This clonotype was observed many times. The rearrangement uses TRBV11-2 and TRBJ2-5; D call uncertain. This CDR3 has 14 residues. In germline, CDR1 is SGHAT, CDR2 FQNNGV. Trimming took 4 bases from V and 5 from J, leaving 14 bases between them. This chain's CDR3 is CASSSVLLAETQYF. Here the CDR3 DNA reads TGTGCCAGCAGCTCCGTCCTTTTAGCCGAGACCCAGTACTTC.

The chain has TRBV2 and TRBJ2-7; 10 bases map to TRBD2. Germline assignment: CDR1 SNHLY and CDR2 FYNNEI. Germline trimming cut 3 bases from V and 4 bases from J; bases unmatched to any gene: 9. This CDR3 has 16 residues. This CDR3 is CASSELQRGGIYEQYF. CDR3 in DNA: TGTGCCAGCAGTGAGCTTCAGCGGGGGGGCATTTACGAGCAGTACTTC.

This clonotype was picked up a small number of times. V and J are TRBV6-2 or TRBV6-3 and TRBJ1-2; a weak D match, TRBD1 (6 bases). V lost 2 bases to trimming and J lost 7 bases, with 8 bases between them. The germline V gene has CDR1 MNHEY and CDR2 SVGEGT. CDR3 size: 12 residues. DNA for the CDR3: TGTGCCAGCAGTTACGCAGGGGTTGGCTACACCTTC. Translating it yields CASSYAGVGYTF.

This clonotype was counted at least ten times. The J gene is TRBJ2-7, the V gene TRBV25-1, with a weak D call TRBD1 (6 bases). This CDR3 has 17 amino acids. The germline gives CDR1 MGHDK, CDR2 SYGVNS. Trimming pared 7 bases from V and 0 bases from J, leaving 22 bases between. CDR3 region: CASTGGQKTPFSYEQYF. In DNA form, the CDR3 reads TGTGCCAGCACGGGTGGACAGAAGACACCGTTCTCCTACGAGCAGTACTTC.

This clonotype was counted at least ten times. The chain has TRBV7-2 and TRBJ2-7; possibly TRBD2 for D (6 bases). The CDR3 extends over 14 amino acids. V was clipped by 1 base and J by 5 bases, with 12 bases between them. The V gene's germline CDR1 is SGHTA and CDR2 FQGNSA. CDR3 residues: CASSLVAGNDEQYF. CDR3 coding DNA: TGTGCCAGCAGCTTAGTTGCGGGGAACGACGAGCAGTACTTC.

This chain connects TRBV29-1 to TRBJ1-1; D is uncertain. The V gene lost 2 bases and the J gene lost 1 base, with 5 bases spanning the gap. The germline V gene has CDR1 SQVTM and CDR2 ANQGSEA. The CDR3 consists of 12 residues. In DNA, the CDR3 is TGCAGCGTTGAATCGTGGAACACTGAAGCTTTCTTT. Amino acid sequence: CSVESWNTEAFF. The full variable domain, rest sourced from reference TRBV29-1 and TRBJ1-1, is SAVISQKPSRDICQRGTSLTIQCQVDSQVTMMFWYRQQPGQSLTLIATANQGSEATYESGFVIDKFPISRPNLTFSTLTVSNMSPEDSSIYLCSVESWNTEAFFGQGTRLTVV.

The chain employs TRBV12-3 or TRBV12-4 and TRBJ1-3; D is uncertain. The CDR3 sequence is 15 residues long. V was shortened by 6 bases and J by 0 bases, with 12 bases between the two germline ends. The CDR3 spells CASSADNHSGNTIYF. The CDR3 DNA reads TGTGCCAGCAGCGCCGACAACCACTCTGGAAACACCATATATTTT.

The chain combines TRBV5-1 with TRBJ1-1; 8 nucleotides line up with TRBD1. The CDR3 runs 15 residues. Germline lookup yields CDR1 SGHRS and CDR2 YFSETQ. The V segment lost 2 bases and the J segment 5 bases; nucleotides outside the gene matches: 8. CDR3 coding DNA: TGCGCCAGCAGCTTCTTCCAGGGGGCATCGACTGAAGCTTTCTTT. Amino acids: CASSFFQGASTEAFF. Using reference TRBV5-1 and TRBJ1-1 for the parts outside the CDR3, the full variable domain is KAGVTQTPRYLIKTRGQQVTLSCSPISGHRSVSWYQQTPGQGLQFLFEYFSETQRNKGNFPGRFSGRQFSNSRSEMNVSTLELGDSALYLCASSFFQGASTEAFFGQGTRLTVV.

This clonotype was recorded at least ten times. The CDR3 DNA reads TGTGCCAGCAGCTTTTCACCAACGAGCTCCTACGAGCAGTACTTC. As protein: CASSFSPTSSYEQYF. The J gene is TRBJ2-7, the V gene TRBV7-2, with D uncertain. CDR1 and CDR2 (germline): SGHTA, FQGNSA. V was pared by 3 bases and J by 0 bases, with 12 bases between. The CDR3 spans 15 residues.

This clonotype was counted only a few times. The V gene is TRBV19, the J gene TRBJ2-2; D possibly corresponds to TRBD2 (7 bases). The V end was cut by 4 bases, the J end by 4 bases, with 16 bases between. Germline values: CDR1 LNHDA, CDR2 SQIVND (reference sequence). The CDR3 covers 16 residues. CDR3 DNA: TGTGCCAGTAGTAGGAGGGGGGGCCGTGGCACCGGGGAGCTGTTTTTT. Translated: CASSRRGGRGTGELFF.

Here the CDR3 DNA reads TGTGCCTGGTACGAGCAGTACGTC. Its translation: CAWYEQYV. This rearrangement joins TRBV7-2 to TRBJ2-7; the D is unclear. The CDR3 contains 8 residues. Germline V gene sequence: CDR1 SGHTA, CDR2 FQGNSA. V lost 11 bases and J 4 bases, leaving 3 bases between the germline ends.

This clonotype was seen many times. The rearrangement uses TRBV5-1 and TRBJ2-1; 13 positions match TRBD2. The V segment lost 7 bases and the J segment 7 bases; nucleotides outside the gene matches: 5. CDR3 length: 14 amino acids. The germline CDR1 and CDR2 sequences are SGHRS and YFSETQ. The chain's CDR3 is CASDRGLAGNEQFF. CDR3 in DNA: TGCGCCAGCGACCGGGGACTAGCGGGGAATGAGCAGTTCTTC.

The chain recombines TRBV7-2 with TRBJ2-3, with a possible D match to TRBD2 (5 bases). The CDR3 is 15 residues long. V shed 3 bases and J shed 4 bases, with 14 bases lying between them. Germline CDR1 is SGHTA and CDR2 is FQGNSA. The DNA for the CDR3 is TGTGCCAGCAGCTTTAGCGCGACGGCACCAGATACGCAGTATTTT. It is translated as CASSFSATAPDTQYF.

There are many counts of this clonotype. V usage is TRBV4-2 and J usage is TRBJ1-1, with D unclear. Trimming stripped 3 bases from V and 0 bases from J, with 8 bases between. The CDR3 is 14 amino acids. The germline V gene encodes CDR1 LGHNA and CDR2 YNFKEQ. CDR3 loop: CASSQWQMNTEAFF. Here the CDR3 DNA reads TGTGCCAGCAGCCAGTGGCAGATGAACACTGAAGCTTTCTTT.

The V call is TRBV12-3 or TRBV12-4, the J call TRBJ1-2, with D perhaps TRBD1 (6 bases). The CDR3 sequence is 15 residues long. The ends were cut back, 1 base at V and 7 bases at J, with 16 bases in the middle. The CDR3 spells CASSLGGAREGGYTF. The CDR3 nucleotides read TGTGCCAGCAGTTTAGGGGGGGCCCGCGAAGGTGGCTACACCTTC.

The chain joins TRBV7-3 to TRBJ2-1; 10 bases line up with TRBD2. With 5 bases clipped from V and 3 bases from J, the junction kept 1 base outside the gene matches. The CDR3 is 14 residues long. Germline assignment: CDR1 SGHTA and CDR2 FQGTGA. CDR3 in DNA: TGTGCCAGCAGCGGACTAGCGGACTACAATGAGCAGTTCTTC. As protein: CASSGLADYNEQFF.

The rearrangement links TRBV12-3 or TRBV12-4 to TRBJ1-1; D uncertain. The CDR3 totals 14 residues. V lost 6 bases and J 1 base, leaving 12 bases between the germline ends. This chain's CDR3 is CASSPSRGNTEAFF. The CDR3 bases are TGTGCCAGCAGCCCAAGCCGGGGGAACACTGAAGCTTTCTTT.